A selection of T cell receptor beta chains follows, all from one sample in a study of blood T cells in healthy people across ages. TCRdb re-called the 5' RACE reads through MiXCR, storing one row per CDR3 protein. The data show roughly 800,000 distinct CDR3 sequences, around 34% seen once. Sequenced input: blood. The receptors were gathered from a man in his late teens or twenties in good health. Each CDR3 is given with its conserved first and last residue. A D gene is named only where the DNA matches it firmly. Size values are once, few and many counts, or a class for expanded clones, and some rows have none.

j_gene: TRBJ2-1; v_gene: TRBV6-2/TRBV6-3; d_gene: TRBD2; abundance: many; CDR3aa: CASSAHGLAGGRDNEQFF; CDR3nt: TGTGCCAGCAGTGCACACGGACTAGCGGGGGGCAGGGACAATGAGCAGTTCTTC
j_gene: TRBJ2-7; v_gene: TRBV7-9; d_gene: TRBD1; abundance: few; CDR3aa: CASSPDRGILYEQYF; CDR3nt: TGTGCCAGCAGCCCCGACAGGGGAATTCTCTACGAGCAGTACTTC
j_gene: TRBJ1-5; v_gene: TRBV15; d_gene: NA; abundance: NA; CDR3aa: CATSRGWGSNQPQHF; CDR3nt: TGTGCCACCAGCAGGGGATGGGGCAGCAATCAGCCCCAGCATTTT
j_gene: TRBJ2-3; v_gene: TRBV2; d_gene: NA; abundance: NA; CDR3aa: CARQLSTDTQYF; CDR3nt: TGTGCCAGACAGCTTAGCACAGATACGCAGTATTTT
j_gene: TRBJ2-5; v_gene: TRBV5-6; d_gene: NA; abundance: NA; CDR3aa: CASSLRQARETQYF; CDR3nt: TGTGCCAGCAGCTTGAGGCAGGCGAGAGAGACCCAGTACTTC
j_gene: TRBJ2-1; v_gene: TRBV6-5; d_gene: TRBD1; abundance: NA; CDR3aa: CAASAGGIGEQFF; CDR3nt: TGTGCCGCCTCCGCAGGGGGTATAGGTGAGCAGTTCTTC
j_gene: TRBJ1-4; v_gene: TRBV7-9; d_gene: TRBD1; abundance: NA; CDR3aa: CASSQGQVREKLFF; CDR3nt: TGTGCCAGCAGCCAAGGACAGGTCCGGGAAAAACTGTTTTTT
j_gene: TRBJ2-7; v_gene: TRBV20-1; d_gene: NA; abundance: NA; CDR3aa: CSARLRGSSYNEQYF; CDR3nt: TGCAGTGCTAGACTACGCGGTAGCTCCTACAATGAGCAGTACTTC
j_gene: TRBJ2-7; v_gene: TRBV6-2/TRBV6-3; d_gene: NA; abundance: few; CDR3aa: CASTPSRGLPYNEQYF; CDR3nt: TGTGCCAGCACCCCTTCTCGGGGTCTCCCCTACAATGAGCAGTACTTC
j_gene: TRBJ2-7; v_gene: TRBV20-1; d_gene: TRBD1; abundance: NA; CDR3aa: CSARGGATGGGSYEQYF; CDR3nt: TGCAGTGCTAGAGGAGGGGCTACAGGGGGCGGGTCCTACGAGCAGTACTTC
j_gene: TRBJ2-3; v_gene: TRBV15; d_gene: TRBD2; abundance: NA; CDR3aa: CATSARGGLRTDTQYF; CDR3nt: TGTGCCACCAGCGCTCGGGGGGGGTTGAGGACAGATACGCAGTATTTT
j_gene: TRBJ2-1; v_gene: TRBV6-2/TRBV6-3; d_gene: NA; abundance: NA; CDR3aa: CASSYGTTSSNEQFF; CDR3nt: TGTGCCAGCAGTTACGGGACCACTAGCAGCAATGAGCAGTTCTTC
j_gene: TRBJ1-5; v_gene: TRBV20-1; d_gene: NA; abundance: few; CDR3aa: CSAQGGDPAQHF; CDR3nt: TGCAGTGCCCAGGGAGGGGATCCAGCCCAGCATTTT
j_gene: TRBJ2-1; v_gene: TRBV24-1; d_gene: TRBD1; abundance: many; CDR3aa: CATSDPGPGGNEQFF; CDR3nt: TGTGCCACCAGTGACCCGGGCCCAGGGGGCAATGAGCAGTTCTTC